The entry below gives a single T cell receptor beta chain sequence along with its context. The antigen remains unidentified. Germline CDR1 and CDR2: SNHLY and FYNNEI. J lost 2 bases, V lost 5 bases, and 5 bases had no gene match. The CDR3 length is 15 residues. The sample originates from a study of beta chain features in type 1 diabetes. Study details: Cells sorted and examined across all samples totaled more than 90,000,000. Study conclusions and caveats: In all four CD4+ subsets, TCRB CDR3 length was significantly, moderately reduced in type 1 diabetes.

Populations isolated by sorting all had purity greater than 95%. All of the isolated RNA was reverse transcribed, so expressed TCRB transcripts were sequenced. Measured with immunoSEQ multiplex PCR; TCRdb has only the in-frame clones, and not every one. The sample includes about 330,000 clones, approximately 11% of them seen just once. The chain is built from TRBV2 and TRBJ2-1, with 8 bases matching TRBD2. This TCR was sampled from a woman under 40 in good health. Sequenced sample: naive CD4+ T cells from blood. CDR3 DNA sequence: TGTGCCAGCAGTTTGGGAGCGGGAGCCTACAATGAGCAGTTCTTC. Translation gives CASSLGAGAYNEQFF.